The 32 T cell receptor beta chains below come from one sample, sequenced in a study of Graves' ophthalmopathy and Graves' hyperthyroidism. Amplified TCR beta CDR3 regions were obtained using RNA transcripts as template. First-round RT-PCR employed HTBI primers, with a second-round multiplex PCR after it. TCRdb processed the multiplex PCR reads anew with MiXCR; each CDR3 protein has one entry. The table has some 370,000 distinct CDR3 sequences, about 17% seen once. Sequencing used peripheral blood. The receptor source for this set is an adult woman with stable Graves' hyperthyroidism.

This clonotype was detected only a few times. A much larger clonotype is one base distant, so this may be a read error. The chain recombines TRBV4-2 with TRBJ2-7; 7 bases fit TRBD1. The CDR3 length is 15 residues. Per germline, CDR1 LGHNA and CDR2 YNFKEQ. For the CDR3, the DNA is TGTGCCAGCAGCCAAGACGGGGACAGCTCCTACGAGCAGTGCTTC. Protein: CASSQDGDSSYEQCF.

This clonotype was counted at least ten times. The chain combines TRBV18 with TRBJ2-7; 10 bases line up with TRBD1. Trimming at V came to 4 bases and at J to 6 bases, leaving 6 bases not matched to a gene. Germline CDR1 is KGHSH and CDR2 is LQKENI. CDR3 length: 14 amino acids. CDR3 sequence reads: CASSQDRGGTEQYF. CDR3 DNA: TGTGCCAGCTCACAGGACAGGGGGGGTACCGAGCAGTACTTC.

This clonotype was found many times. The chain is built from TRBV28 and TRBJ2-7, with TRBD1 matching over 9 bases. Looked up from germline, CDR1 is MDHEN and CDR2 is SYDVKM. CDR3 length equals 16 residues. J was trimmed by 3 bases and V by 3 bases; bases with no gene match: 9. CDR3 region: CASSFLHYRGLYEQYF. Here the CDR3 DNA reads TGTGCCAGCAGTTTCCTACATTACAGGGGGCTCTACGAGCAGTACTTC.

This clonotype was observed at least ten times. The chain has TRBV10-3 and TRBJ2-2; D is ambiguous. The CDR3 totals 14 residues. Germline-derived CDR1 and CDR2 are ENHRY and SYGVKD. V lost 8 bases to trimming and J lost 4 bases, with 14 bases between them. The CDR3 region is CAIRSPDGTGELFF. Written as DNA, the CDR3 is TGTGCCATCCGGTCCCCCGACGGCACCGGGGAGCTGTTTTTT.

This clonotype was seen ten or more times. V is TRBV30 and J is TRBJ1-1; 8 bases are shared with TRBD1. This CDR3 is built from 13 residues. The J segment lost 1 base and the V segment lost 4 bases, leaving 2 bases of the junction unmatched. Germline loops: CDR1 GTSNPN, CDR2 SVGIG (reference sequence). The CDR3 region is CAWTGTGNTEAFF. As DNA, the CDR3 is TGTGCCTGGACCGGGACAGGGAACACTGAAGCTTTCTTT.

This clonotype was detected ten times or more. This chain uses TRBV6-1 with TRBJ1-1; D not resolved. Trimming left V 7 bases short and J 1 base short, with 4 bases between. CDR1 is MNHNS, CDR2 SASEGT, per germline. CDR3 length: 11 residues. The CDR3 here is CASKSNTEAFF. CDR3 sequence (DNA): TGTGCCAGCAAGTCGAACACTGAAGCTTTCTTT.

This clonotype came up a few times. The chain joins TRBV19 to TRBJ1-5; tentatively, D is TRBD1 (5 bases). This CDR3 spans 17 amino acids. Germline V CDR1 and CDR2: LNHDA, SQIVND (reference sequence). V lost 4 bases to trimming and J lost 2 bases, with 18 bases between them. The CDR3 reads CASSRAVGELGNQPQHF. CDR3 sequence (DNA): TGTGCCAGTAGTAGGGCTGTGGGGGAGTTGGGCAATCAGCCCCAGCATTTT.

This clonotype was found many times. The chain links TRBV18 to TRBJ1-1; D may be TRBD1 (5 bases). This CDR3 contains 13 residues. Germline lookup yields CDR1 KGHSH and CDR2 LQKENI. Trimming stripped 6 bases from V and 4 bases from J, with 12 bases between. The CDR3 loop reads CASSGGTVTEAFF. The CDR3, as DNA: TGTGCCAGCTCGGGCGGGACGGTCACTGAAGCTTTCTTT.

This clonotype was recorded many times. V usage is TRBV20-1 and J usage is TRBJ1-2, with 7 bases lining up with TRBD1. V lost 0 bases and J lost 5; bases outside the gene matches: 6. Germline V gene sequence: CDR1 DFQATT, CDR2 SNEGSKA (reference sequence). The CDR3 loop spans 14 amino acids. The DNA of the CDR3 is TGCAGTGCTAGAGATCAGGGGGGCGGTTATGGCTACACCTTC. Translation gives CSARDQGGGYGYTF.

The chain is built from TRBV7-8 and TRBJ2-5, with TRBD2 identical over 10 bases. The CDR3 runs to 18 residues. Trimming cost V 0 bases and J 0 bases; bases outside gene matches: 7. The germline gives CDR1 SGHVS, CDR2 FQNEAQ. The CDR3 DNA sequence: TGTGCCAGCAGCTTAGCGAGGGTCCTAGCGGGGGACCAAGAGACCCAGTACTTC. It yields the protein CASSLARVLAGDQETQYF.

The V and J genes are TRBV13 and TRBJ1-5; D is ambiguous. The CDR3 consists of 21 residues. V shed 5 bases and J shed 2 bases, with 31 bases lying between them. Germline loops: CDR1 PRHDT, CDR2 FYEKMQ (reference sequence). CDR3 DNA sequence: TGTGCCAGCAGCCCCCCATTTTTCCCTACTAGTTCGGTCATCGGCAATCAGCCCCAGCATTTT. This encodes CASSPPFFPTSSVIGNQPQHF.

In this sample, this clonotype turned up many times. The chain combines TRBV20-1 with TRBJ2-5; D possibly corresponds to TRBD1 (5 bases). This CDR3 comprises 15 residues. The germline gives CDR1 DFQATT, CDR2 SNEGSKA (reference sequence). The germline V and J ends were trimmed by 0 bases and 0 bases, with 11 bases remaining between them. The CDR3 DNA is TGCAGTGCTAGAGATGGATTCAGGGACCAAGAGACCCAGTACTTC. Protein sequence: CSARDGFRDQETQYF.

This clonotype was recorded at least ten times. The CDR3 reads CASSIGTGSDTQYF. The CDR3 DNA reads TGTGCCAGTAGTATCGGGACAGGGTCAGATACGCAGTATTTT. The gene calls are TRBV19 and TRBJ2-3; TRBD1 matches at 9 bases. Germline V CDR1 and CDR2: LNHDA, SQIVND (reference sequence). CDR3 size: 14 residues. V lost 3 bases to trimming and J lost 4 bases; unmatched junction nucleotides: 2.

This clonotype was detected only a few times. The CDR3 here is CASSLGRIGLQGEQYF. The CDR3 DNA follows: TGTGCCAGCAGCTTAGGTCGTATTGGGCTCCAAGGAGAGCAGTACTTC. The rearrangement links TRBV11-1 to TRBJ2-7; no clear D gene. Germline CDR1 SGHAT, CDR2 FQDESV (reference sequence). The CDR3 contains 16 residues. V shed 1 base and J shed 7 bases, with 20 bases lying between them.

V is TRBV7-2 and J is TRBJ2-7, with 7 bases aligning to TRBD2. The CDR3 is 14 residues long. The germline V gene encodes CDR1 SGHTA and CDR2 FQGNSA. The J segment lost 7 bases and the V segment lost 5 bases, leaving 11 bases of the junction unmatched. CDR3 residues: CASSIGRGVREQYF. CDR3 sequence (DNA): TGTGCCAGCAGCATCGGACGGGGGGTGCGAGAGCAGTACTTC.

The sample holds many counts of this clonotype. The chain is built from TRBV20-1 and TRBJ2-5; 9 nucleotides line up with TRBD1. The CDR3 totals 15 residues. Per germline, CDR1 DFQATT and CDR2 SNEGSKA (reference sequence). Losses at the gene ends were 0 bases for V and 5 bases for J; bases not matched to a gene: 7. In DNA, the CDR3 is TGCAGTGCTAGAGAGTTGGGACAGGGAAGGGAGACCCAGTACTTC. This codes for CSARELGQGRETQYF.

This clonotype was found many times. The J gene is TRBJ2-7, the V gene TRBV18; TRBD1 matches at 10 bases. Looked up from germline, CDR1 is KGHSH and CDR2 is LQKENI. This CDR3 region has 18 residues. V shed 0 bases, J shed 2 bases, and the junction held 10 bases outside the gene matches. The CDR3: CASSPPNLSGTGAYEQYF. Written as DNA, the CDR3 is TGTGCCAGCTCACCACCGAACCTATCTGGGACAGGGGCCTACGAGCAGTACTTC.

This clonotype is a singleton in its sample. The V gene is TRBV6-5, the J gene TRBJ2-7; TRBD2 matches at 13 bases. The V and J ends lost 0 bases and 6 bases, in that order; junction bases with no gene match: 8. CDR3 size: 17 residues. Germline CDR1 MNHEY, CDR2 SVGAGI. The DNA for the CDR3 is TGTGCCAGCAGTTACTCCCCGGGCGGACTAGCGGGAGTCGAGCAGTACTTC. Translated: CASSYSPGGLAGVEQYF.

This clonotype appeared many times. This chain uses TRBV28 with TRBJ2-7; tentatively, D is TRBD2 (6 bases). The CDR3 is 16 residues long. V gave up 1 base and J gave up 3 bases, with 16 bases separating them. The V gene's germline CDR1 is MDHEN and CDR2 SYDVKM. CDR3 nucleotides: TGTGCCAGCAGTTTATTTATCGGGACTGGAGACTACGAGCAGTACTTC. Protein: CASSLFIGTGDYEQYF.

This clonotype was detected many times. J is TRBJ2-7 and V is TRBV5-1; 7 bases match TRBD1. The CDR3 totals 15 residues. The germline CDR1 and CDR2 sequences are SGHRS and YFSETQ. The junction had 6 bases not matched to a gene; V was cut back by 0 bases and J by 3 bases. The CDR3 sequence: CASSLDGTAFYEQYF. The CDR3 coding sequence is TGCGCCAGCAGCTTGGATGGGACAGCATTCTACGAGCAGTACTTC.

This clonotype was counted ten times or more. The chain recombines TRBV4-1 with TRBJ1-2, with a weak D call TRBD1 (5 bases). Germline assignment: CDR1 MGHRA and CDR2 YSYEKL. This CDR3 has 14 amino acids. Trimming removed 6 bases at V and 2 bases at J, with 13 bases between. CDR3 in DNA: TGCGCCAGCAGACACCCTGGGGGAAACTATGGCTACACCTTC. This translates into CASRHPGGNYGYTF.

This clonotype was seen many times. J is TRBJ1-2 and V is TRBV13; D not certain. Germline assignment: CDR1 PRHDT and CDR2 FYEKMQ (reference sequence). This CDR3 has 15 residues. Trimming took off 5 bases at V and 5 bases at J, with 18 bases between the two ends. CDR3 nucleotides: TGTGCCAGCAGCCCCTTCCGGGCCGCAGGATATGGCTACACCTTC. Residues: CASSPFRAAGYGYTF. Variable domain in full (rest from reference TRBV13 and TRBJ1-2): AAGVIQSPRHLIKEKRETATLKCYPIPRHDTVYWYQQGPGQDPQFLISFYEKMQSDKGSIPDRFSAQQFSDYHSELNMSSLELGDSALYFCASSPFRAAGYGYTFGSGTRLTVV.

V and J are TRBV6-1 and TRBJ2-5; D remains unclear. Germline CDR1 is MNHNS and CDR2 is SASEGT. The CDR3 has 13 residues. The V gene lost 2 bases and the J gene lost 7 bases, with 11 bases spanning the gap. CDR3 loop: CASSEFWVRTQYF. The CDR3 DNA reads TGTGCCAGCAGTGAATTCTGGGTGCGGACCCAGTACTTC.

This clonotype was seen ten or more times. V gene TRBV6-6 combines with J gene TRBJ2-7, with D perhaps assigned TRBD1 or TRBD2 (5 bases each). The length of the CDR3 is 14 residues. The germline V and J ends were trimmed by 11 bases and 1 base, with 18 bases remaining between them. The germline V gene encodes CDR1 MNHNY and CDR2 SVGAGI (reference sequence). CDR3 sequence (DNA): TGTGCCGTAAACGTCGGGACCCTTTCCTACGAGCAGTACTTC. Translated: CAVNVGTLSYEQYF.

This clonotype was detected ten times or more. The chain has TRBV4-3 and TRBJ1-5; a weak D match, TRBD1 (5 bases). V lost 0 bases and J 7 bases, leaving 16 bases between the germline ends. The CDR3 extends over 16 amino acids. Germline V gives CDR1 LGHNA, CDR2 YSLEER. CDR3 sequence: CASSQDYRASGQPQHF. CDR3 in DNA: TGCGCCAGCAGCCAAGATTACCGGGCCTCAGGGCAGCCCCAGCATTTT.

J is TRBJ2-2 and V is TRBV5-1; D perhaps matches TRBD1 (6 bases). V was shortened by 4 bases and J by 5 bases, with 15 bases between the two germline ends. Germline CDR1 is SGHRS and CDR2 is YFSETQ. The CDR3 covers 15 residues. The CDR3 sequence is CASSRTAALTGELFF. Here the CDR3 DNA reads TGCGCCAGCAGCCGGACAGCAGCCTTGACCGGGGAGCTGTTTTTT.

The chain employs TRBV30 and TRBJ2-6, with D possibly TRBD2 on 6 matching bases. The germline gives CDR1 GTSNPN, CDR2 SVGIG (reference sequence). The CDR3 has 17 amino acids. Trimming pared 0 bases from V and 3 bases from J, leaving 15 bases between. The CDR3 protein is CAWSVGGAISGANVLTF. CDR3 sequence (DNA): TGTGCCTGGAGTGTAGGAGGGGCGATTAGTGGGGCCAACGTCCTGACTTTC.

This sequence joins TRBV3-1 and TRBJ2-7; TRBD2 is a possible D gene (6 bases). Trimming took 5 bases from V and 9 from J, leaving 11 bases between them. This CDR3 contains 11 residues. Germline assignment: CDR1 LGHDT and CDR2 YNNKEL (reference sequence). The CDR3 protein is CASSSRDWQYF. CDR3 in DNA: TGTGCCAGCAGCTCCCGGGACTGGCAGTACTTC.

The V call is TRBV7-9, the J call TRBJ1-6; D is perhaps TRBD1 (5 bases). V was shortened by 2 bases and J by 7 bases, with 9 bases between the two germline ends. Per germline, CDR1 SEHNR and CDR2 FQNEAQ (reference sequence). The length of the CDR3 is 14 residues. The CDR3 is CASSLTGVNSPLHF. The CDR3, as DNA: TGTGCCAGCAGCTTAACGGGGGTAAATTCACCCCTCCACTTT. Supplemented by reference TRBV7-9 and TRBJ1-6, the full variable domain reads DTGVSQNPRHKITKRGQNVTFRCDPISEHNRLYWYRQTLGQGPEFLTYFQNEAQLEKSRLLSDRFSAERPKGSFSTLEIQRTEQGDSAMYLCASSLTGVNSPLHFGNGTRLTVT.

This clonotype was found many times. The chain employs TRBV7-8 and TRBJ2-2; no definite D call. CDR3 length equals 15 residues. V was clipped by 5 bases and J by 0 bases, with 10 bases between them. CDR1 SGHVS and CDR2 FQNEAQ come from the germline V gene. CDR3 coding DNA: TGTGCCAGCAGCCCCGACACCTCGAACACCGGGGAGCTGTTTTTT. Protein sequence: CASSPDTSNTGELFF.

The J gene is TRBJ2-7, the V gene TRBV6-1; TRBD2 matches 9 bases. The V gene's germline CDR1 is MNHNS and CDR2 SASEGT. The CDR3 contains 17 residues. Trimming removed 4 bases from V and 5 bases from J; junction bases left unmatched: 15. CDR3 residues: CASSVLLAGILPHEQYF. In DNA, the CDR3 is TGTGCCAGCAGTGTCCTACTAGCGGGTATACTTCCGCACGAGCAGTACTTC.

The rearrangement links TRBV2 to TRBJ2-2; 10 bases are a match to TRBD1. CDR1 and CDR2 from the germline V gene are SNHLY and FYNNEI. The V and J ends lost 6 bases and 7 bases, in that order; junction bases with no gene match: 5. The CDR3 runs to 14 residues. The CDR3 here is CASRRQGAIGELFF. The CDR3 DNA is TGTGCCAGCAGGCGACAGGGGGCGATCGGGGAGCTGTTTTTT.